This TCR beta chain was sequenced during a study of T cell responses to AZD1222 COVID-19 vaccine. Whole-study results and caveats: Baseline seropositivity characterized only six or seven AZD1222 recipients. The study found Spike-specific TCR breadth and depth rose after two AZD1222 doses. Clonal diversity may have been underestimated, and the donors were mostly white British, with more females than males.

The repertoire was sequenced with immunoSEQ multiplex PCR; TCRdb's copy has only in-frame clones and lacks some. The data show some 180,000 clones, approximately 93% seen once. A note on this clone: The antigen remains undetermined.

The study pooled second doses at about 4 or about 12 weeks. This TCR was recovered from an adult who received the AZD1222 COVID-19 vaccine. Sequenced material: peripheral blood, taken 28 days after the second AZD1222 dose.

The CDR3 DNA sequence: TGTGCCAGCAGCTTGGGGGCAGGGACGGACTATGGCTACACCTTC. It codes for CASSLGAGTDYGYTF. The chain recombines TRBV5-5 with TRBJ1-2; possibly TRBD1 for D (5 bases). With 0 bases removed from V and 3 bases from J, the gap between germline ends came to 12 bases. Germline-derived CDR1 and CDR2 are SGHKS and YYEKEE (reference sequence). The CDR3 is 15 residues long. Drawing the rest from reference TRBV5-5 and TRBJ1-2, the complete variable domain is DAGVTQSPTHLIKTRGQQVTLRCSPISGHKSVSWYQQVLGQGPQFIFQYYEKEERGRGNFPDRFSARQFPNYSSELNVNALLLGDSALYLCASSLGAGTDYGYTFGSGTRLTVV.